The clone carrying this T cell receptor (beta chain) was recorded a few times. Antigen: not known. The data derive from a study of T cell responses to AZD1222 COVID-19 vaccine. Regarding the study as a whole: Donors were chiefly white British, with a greater number of females, and clonal diversity was perhaps underestimated.

CDR1 and CDR2 from the germline V gene are MNHEY and SMNVEV (reference sequence). The ends lost 2 bases at V and 6 bases at J; junction bases unmatched: 0. This CDR3 has 15 amino acids. The method was immunoSEQ multiplex PCR; TCRdb's version includes in-frame clones alone and lacks a portion of them. The sample lists some 200,000 clones, about 94% seen once, with around 1.7% in the top ten. The starting material was peripheral blood, obtained 28 days after the second dose of the MenACWY control vaccine. This clonotype was obtained from an adult who received the MenACWY meningococcal vaccine as a control. The V and J genes are TRBV27 and TRBJ2-1; 14 bases are a match to TRBD2. The CDR3 coding sequence is TGTGCCAGCAGTTTAGGGACTAGCGGGAGCAATGAGCAGTTCTTC. The encoded protein is CASSLGTSGSNEQFF.